These T cell receptor beta chains were read from a single sample in a study of human T cells and chemical hapten exposure. TCRdb itself ran the RACE reads through MiXCR, one entry per CDR3 protein. The table records around 120,000 distinct CDR3 sequences, about 12% of them present only once. Sequencing was performed on whole blood, taken in connection with sensitization to the hapten diphenylcyclopropenone (DPC). The source is a woman aged 45-65 years with alopecia areata. Some clones in this sample may be carry-over from other donors' samples. CDR3s include the opening cysteine and the closing phenylalanine or tryptophan. Each record gives: J gene, V gene, D gene, clone size, CDR3 DNA, CDR3 protein. D genes are given only for firm matches. Clone size, where shown, is once, few, many, or a class for clones that have expanded.

J gene: TRBJ2-3; V gene: TRBV7-8; D gene: NA; clone size: many; CDR3 DNA: TGTGCCAGCAGCCCCCGACGGGGAAAAACAGATACGCAGTATTTT; CDR3 protein: CASSPRRGKTDTQYF
J gene: TRBJ2-7; V gene: TRBV12-3/TRBV12-4; D gene: NA; clone size: NA; CDR3 DNA: TGTGCCAGCAGGAGGACGACAGGAGGCGAGCAGTACTTC; CDR3 protein: CASRRTTGGEQYF
J gene: TRBJ2-1; V gene: TRBV5-6; D gene: NA; clone size: NA; CDR3 DNA: TGTGCCAGCAGCCAGGAGGGTGAGCAGTTCTTC; CDR3 protein: CASSQEGEQFF
J gene: TRBJ2-6; V gene: TRBV18; D gene: TRBD1; clone size: NA; CDR3 DNA: TGTGCCAGCTCACCTGTGACAGGGGAATCTGGGGCCAACGTCCTGACTTTC; CDR3 protein: CASSPVTGESGANVLTF
J gene: TRBJ2-1; V gene: TRBV11-2; D gene: TRBD2; clone size: NA; CDR3 DNA: TGTGCCAGCAGCTTGCCTGGGAGGGCCCGCAATGAGCAGTTCTTC; CDR3 protein: CASSLPGRARNEQFF
J gene: TRBJ2-5; V gene: TRBV7-2; D gene: TRBD2; clone size: NA; CDR3 DNA: TGTGCCAGCAGCTACGGGGGACTAGCCGAGACCCAGTACTTC; CDR3 protein: CASSYGGLAETQYF
J gene: TRBJ1-1; V gene: TRBV29-1; D gene: NA; clone size: NA; CDR3 DNA: TGCAGCGTGCAGGGAACGATTAACACTGAAGCTTTCTTT; CDR3 protein: CSVQGTINTEAFF
J gene: TRBJ2-7; V gene: TRBV28; D gene: NA; clone size: many; CDR3 DNA: TGTGCCAGCAGTACGGCGGGGTTCTCCTACGAGCAGTACTTC; CDR3 protein: CASSTAGFSYEQYF
J gene: TRBJ2-2; V gene: TRBV12-3/TRBV12-4; D gene: NA; clone size: NA; CDR3 DNA: TGTGCCAGCAGCTTTGACACCGGACTCACCGGGGAGCTGTTTTTT; CDR3 protein: CASSFDTGLTGELFF
J gene: TRBJ2-1; V gene: TRBV18; D gene: NA; clone size: many; CDR3 DNA: TGTGCCAGCTCACCACCGCAAGGATTCTCCTACAATGAGCAGTTCTTC; CDR3 protein: CASSPPQGFSYNEQFF
J gene: TRBJ2-1; V gene: TRBV7-6; D gene: TRBD2; clone size: NA; CDR3 DNA: TGTGCCAGCAGCTTCGGACTAGCGGGGGGGAGCTCCTACAATGAGCAGTTCTTC; CDR3 protein: CASSFGLAGGSSYNEQFF
J gene: TRBJ2-7; V gene: TRBV28; D gene: NA; clone size: NA; CDR3 DNA: TGTGCCAGCAGTTTATCTTACCGGGACACCTACGAGCAGTACTTC; CDR3 protein: CASSLSYRDTYEQYF
J gene: TRBJ2-3; V gene: TRBV5-1; D gene: TRBD2; clone size: NA; CDR3 DNA: TGCGCCAGCAGCTTCGGACTAGAATCCCCACCCACGGATACGCAGTATTTT; CDR3 protein: CASSFGLESPPTDTQYF
J gene: TRBJ1-2; V gene: TRBV7-2; D gene: NA; clone size: NA; CDR3 DNA: TGTGCCAGCACCCTCTTTGGGTACTATGGCTACACCTTC; CDR3 protein: CASTLFGYYGYTF
J gene: TRBJ1-1; V gene: TRBV6-6; D gene: TRBD1; clone size: few; CDR3 DNA: TGTGCCAGCAGTTCTACAGGGGAGGGCACTGAAGCTTTCTTT; CDR3 protein: CASSSTGEGTEAFF
J gene: TRBJ1-2; V gene: TRBV12-3/TRBV12-4; D gene: NA; clone size: few; CDR3 DNA: TGTGCCAGCAGTTCCTGGACAGTCTGGTCCTATGGCTACACCTTC; CDR3 protein: CASSSWTVWSYGYTF
J gene: TRBJ1-1; V gene: TRBV10-3; D gene: NA; clone size: few; CDR3 DNA: TGTGCCATCCGAGGGCCCACTGAAGCTTTCTTT; CDR3 protein: CAIRGPTEAFF
J gene: TRBJ2-5; V gene: TRBV7-9; D gene: TRBD2; clone size: many; CDR3 DNA: TGTGCCAGCAGCGCACCTAGCGGAGGCGAGACCCAGTACTTC; CDR3 protein: CASSAPSGGETQYF
J gene: TRBJ2-5; V gene: TRBV5-1; D gene: NA; clone size: few; CDR3 DNA: TGCGCCAGCAGCTTGGGACTGTTACTAGCTGCGAAACAAGAGACCCAGTACTTC; CDR3 protein: CASSLGLLLAAKQETQYF
J gene: TRBJ2-1; V gene: TRBV4-1; D gene: NA; clone size: few; CDR3 DNA: TGCGCCAGCAGCTTAGAGGCGGCTGAGCAGTTCTTC; CDR3 protein: CASSLEAAEQFF
J gene: TRBJ2-2; V gene: TRBV7-6; D gene: NA; clone size: few; CDR3 DNA: TGTGCCAGCAGCTTAGCGCGGGCCGGGGAGCTGTTTTTT; CDR3 protein: CASSLARAGELFF
J gene: TRBJ2-1; V gene: TRBV7-2; D gene: TRBD2; clone size: NA; CDR3 DNA: TGTGCCAGCAGCCTCTCCTCTAGCGGTGTTTACAATGAGCAGTTCTTC; CDR3 protein: CASSLSSSGVYNEQFF
J gene: TRBJ2-2; V gene: TRBV28; D gene: NA; clone size: many; CDR3 DNA: TGTGCCAGCAGTTTATTTGGCGGATACACCGGGGAGCTGTTTTTT; CDR3 protein: CASSLFGGYTGELFF
J gene: TRBJ2-3; V gene: TRBV28; D gene: NA; clone size: once; CDR3 DNA: TGTGCCAGCACCGGGCCAGATACGCAGTATTTT; CDR3 protein: CASTGPDTQYF
J gene: TRBJ2-1; V gene: TRBV15; D gene: NA; clone size: few; CDR3 DNA: TGTGCCACCAGCAGAAGTAGGGGAAATACCTACAATGAGCAGTTCTTC; CDR3 protein: CATSRSRGNTYNEQFF
J gene: TRBJ2-5; V gene: TRBV7-6; D gene: TRBD1; clone size: many; CDR3 DNA: TGTGCCAGCAGCGATACTAGGACCAGGGGGCAAGAGACCCAGTACTTC; CDR3 protein: CASSDTRTRGQETQYF
J gene: TRBJ1-1; V gene: TRBV5-1; D gene: TRBD1; clone size: many; CDR3 DNA: TGCGCCAGCAGCAGTTTACCGGGACAGGGGGACACTGAAGCTTTCTTT; CDR3 protein: CASSSLPGQGDTEAFF
J gene: TRBJ2-2; V gene: TRBV29-1; D gene: TRBD1; clone size: NA; CDR3 DNA: TGCAGCGTTACCGCGACAGGGATCGGGGAGCTGTTTTTT; CDR3 protein: CSVTATGIGELFF
J gene: TRBJ2-4; V gene: TRBV2; D gene: NA; clone size: few; CDR3 DNA: TGTGCCAGCAGCCCGACCCAGTTGAGAGCCAAAAACATTCAGTACTTC; CDR3 protein: CASSPTQLRAKNIQYF
J gene: TRBJ1-5; V gene: TRBV29-1; D gene: TRBD1; clone size: many; CDR3 DNA: TGCAGCGTCGGGACAGGGGGCGATCAGCCCCAGCATTTT; CDR3 protein: CSVGTGGDQPQHF
J gene: TRBJ1-1; V gene: TRBV5-5; D gene: NA; clone size: NA; CDR3 DNA: TGTGCCAGCAGCTTGGCCGGCACAGGATCTTTAGTAACTGAAGCTTTCTTT; CDR3 protein: CASSLAGTGSLVTEAFF
J gene: TRBJ2-4; V gene: TRBV12-2; D gene: NA; clone size: NA; CDR3 DNA: TGTGCAAGTCGCATTCTCCGGGCGAGTAGGGCCAAAAACATTCAGTACTTC; CDR3 protein: CASRILRASRAKNIQYF
J gene: TRBJ2-5; V gene: TRBV7-2; D gene: TRBD2; clone size: many; CDR3 DNA: TGTGCCAGCAGCTCGGGACTAGCGGTGGAGACCCAGTACTTC; CDR3 protein: CASSSGLAVETQYF
J gene: TRBJ1-4; V gene: TRBV7-8; D gene: TRBD1; clone size: NA; CDR3 DNA: TGTGCCAGCAGCGCGTCTAGGGACAGGGGAGAAAAACTGTTTTTT; CDR3 protein: CASSASRDRGEKLFF
J gene: TRBJ1-6; V gene: TRBV12-3/TRBV12-4; D gene: NA; clone size: many; CDR3 DNA: TGTGCCAGCAGTTTACCCAGAGATAATTCACCCCTCCACTTT; CDR3 protein: CASSLPRDNSPLHF